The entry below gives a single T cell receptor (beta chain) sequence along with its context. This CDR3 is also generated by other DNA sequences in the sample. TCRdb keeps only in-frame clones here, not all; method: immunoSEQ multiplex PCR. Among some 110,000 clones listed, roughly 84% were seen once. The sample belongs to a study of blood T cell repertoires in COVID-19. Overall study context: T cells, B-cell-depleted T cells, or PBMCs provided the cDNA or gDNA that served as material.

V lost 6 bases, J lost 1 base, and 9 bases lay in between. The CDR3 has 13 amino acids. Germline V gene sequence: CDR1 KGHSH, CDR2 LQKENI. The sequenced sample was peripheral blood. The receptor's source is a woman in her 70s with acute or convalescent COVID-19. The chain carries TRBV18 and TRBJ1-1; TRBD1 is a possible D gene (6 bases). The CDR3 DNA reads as TGTGCCAGCTCCCGGACAGCGAACACTGAAGCTTTCTTT. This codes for CASSRTANTEAFF.